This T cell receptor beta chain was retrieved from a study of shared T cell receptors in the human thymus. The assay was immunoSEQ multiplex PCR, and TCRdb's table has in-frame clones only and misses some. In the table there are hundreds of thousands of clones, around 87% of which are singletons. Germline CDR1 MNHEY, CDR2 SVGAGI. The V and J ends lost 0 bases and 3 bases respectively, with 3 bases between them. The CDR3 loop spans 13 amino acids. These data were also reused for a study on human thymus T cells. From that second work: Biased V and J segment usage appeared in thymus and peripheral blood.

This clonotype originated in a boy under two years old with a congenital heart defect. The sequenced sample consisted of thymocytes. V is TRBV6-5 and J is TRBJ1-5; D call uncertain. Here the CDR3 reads CASSYSNNQPQHF. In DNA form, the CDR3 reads TGTGCCAGCAGTTACTCCAACAATCAGCCCCAGCATTTT.